Presented here are 11 T cell receptor beta chains from one specimen sequenced in a study of T cell responses to AZD1222 COVID-19 vaccine. Produced via immunoSEQ multiplex PCR; TCRdb's table is partial and in-frame only. The table includes 150,000 or so clones, 85% to 95% detected once. Source: peripheral blood, taken on day 0 of AZD1222 vaccination. Receptors originate from an adult in good health.

The chain joins TRBV12-3 or TRBV12-4 to TRBJ2-3; D is possibly TRBD2 (5 bases). Trimming cost V 9 bases and J 2 bases, with 12 bases left between them. The CDR3 extends over 13 amino acids. CDR3 protein: CASVQRNTDTQYF. CDR3 sequence (DNA): TGTGCCAGTGTACAGCGGAACACAGATACGCAGTATTTT.

V usage is TRBV2 and J usage is TRBJ2-2; no clear D. The germline gives CDR1 SNHLY, CDR2 FYNNEI. This CDR3 has 13 amino acids. Trimming cost V 7 bases and J 1 base, with 7 bases left between them. This CDR3 reads CASNQENTGELFF. The CDR3, as DNA: TGTGCCAGCAACCAAGAGAACACCGGGGAGCTGTTTTTT.

The chain employs TRBV18 and TRBJ1-2; D is possibly TRBD1 (5 bases). The CDR3 extends over 17 amino acids. Trimming took 3 bases from V and 5 from J, leaving 22 bases between them. The germline CDR1 and CDR2 sequences are KGHSH and LQKENI. The CDR3 sequence: CASSPFPMGGTSYGYTF. The CDR3 DNA is TGTGCCAGCTCACCCTTTCCGATGGGGGGAACAAGTTATGGCTACACCTTC.

The chain employs TRBV7-9 and TRBJ1-2; D gene unclear. CDR3 length: 14 residues. Trimming took 1 base from V and 0 from J, leaving 6 bases between them. CDR1 and CDR2 (germline): SEHNR, FQNEAQ (reference sequence). This chain's CDR3 is CASSLGSTNYGYTF. The CDR3 DNA is TGTGCCAGCAGCTTAGGGTCTACTAACTATGGCTACACCTTC.

CDR3 nucleotides: TGTGCCAGCAGCTCAACACGATCTTTGATCCTCCGAGCAAACTACGAGCAGTACTTC. This translates into CASSSTRSLILRANYEQYF. This chain uses TRBV11-2 with TRBJ2-7; D gene uncertain. Germline V CDR1 and CDR2: SGHAT, FQNNGV. Between the trimmed V and J ends, which lost 4 bases and 3 bases, there was a span of 28 bases. CDR3 size: 19 residues.

The CDR3 sequence is CASSPLPGDYEQYF. Written as DNA, the CDR3 is TGTGCCAGCAGCCCGCTGCCGGGGGACTACGAGCAGTACTTC. This sequence joins TRBV5-4 and TRBJ2-7; a possible D gene is TRBD2 (6 bases). Looked up from germline, CDR1 is SGHNT and CDR2 is YYREEE (reference sequence). V was pared by 4 bases and J by 3 bases, with 14 bases between. The CDR3 sequence is 14 residues long.

The rearrangement links TRBV28 to TRBJ2-7, with 11 bases identical to TRBD2. V shed 5 bases and J 5 bases; nucleotides not matched to a gene: 5. The germline CDR1 and CDR2 sequences are MDHEN and SYDVKM. The CDR3 totals 14 residues. CDR3 loop: CASSPSGGRHEQYF. Here the CDR3 DNA reads TGTGCCAGCAGTCCTAGCGGGGGGCGCCACGAGCAGTACTTC. The full variable domain, in which reference TRBV28 and TRBJ2-7 provide the parts outside the CDR3, is DVKVTQSSRYLVKRTGEKVFLECVQDMDHENMFWYRQDPGLGLRLIYFSYDVKMKEKGDIPEGYSVSREKKERFSLILESASTNQTSMYLCASSPSGGRHEQYFGPGTRLTVT.

The CDR3, as DNA: TGTGCCTGGAGCGCACTGGGAAGGGGAGGCTACACCTTC. This translates into CAWSALGRGGYTF. The V call is TRBV30, the J call TRBJ1-2; D may be TRBD1 (5 bases). The CDR3 covers 13 residues. Trimming took off 3 bases at V and 8 bases at J, with 16 bases between the two ends. CDR1 is GTSNPN, CDR2 SVGIG, per germline (reference sequence).

This clone occurred once. V and J are TRBV19 and TRBJ2-7; D tentatively fits TRBD1 or TRBD2 (5 bases each). CDR3 size: 13 residues. Deletions cut 5 bases from V and 1 base from J, with 9 bases between. Germline lookup yields CDR1 LNHDA and CDR2 SQIVND (reference sequence). DNA for the CDR3: TGTGCCAGTAGTGGGACGGTTTCCTACGAGCAGTACTTC. Translating gives CASSGTVSYEQYF.

This CDR3 is CAWLTGSGNTIYF. The CDR3 DNA reads TGTGCCTGGCTGACAGGGTCCGGAAACACCATATATTTT. The chain employs TRBV30 and TRBJ1-3; 7 bases are a match to TRBD1. CDR1 and CDR2 from the germline V gene are GTSNPN and SVGIG (reference sequence). The CDR3 is 13 residues long. The V gene end was trimmed by 5 bases and the J gene end by 4 bases; junction bases not matched to a gene: 5.

V and J are TRBV7-2 and TRBJ2-3, with D perhaps TRBD1 or TRBD2 (5 bases each). The CDR3 length is 13 residues. From germline, CDR1 is SGHTA and CDR2 FQGNSA. Trimming removed 0 bases from V and 4 bases from J, with 5 bases in between. The CDR3, as DNA: TGTGCCAGCAGCTTAGCGGGGGCAGATACGCAGTATTTT. Translating gives CASSLAGADTQYF.